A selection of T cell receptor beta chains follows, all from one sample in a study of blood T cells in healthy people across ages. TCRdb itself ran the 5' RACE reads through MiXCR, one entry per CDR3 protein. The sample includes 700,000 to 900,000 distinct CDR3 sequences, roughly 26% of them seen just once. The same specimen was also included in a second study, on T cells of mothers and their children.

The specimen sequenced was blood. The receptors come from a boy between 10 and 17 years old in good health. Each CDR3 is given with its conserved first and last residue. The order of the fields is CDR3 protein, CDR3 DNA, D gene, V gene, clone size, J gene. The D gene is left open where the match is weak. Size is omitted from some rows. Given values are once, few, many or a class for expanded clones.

CASREGSNFGYTF | TGTGCCAGCCGGGAGGGCAGCAACTTTGGCTACACCTTC | NA | TRBV12-3/TRBV12-4 | many | TRBJ1-2
CASSSWSHPINQPQHF | TGTGCCAGCAGCTCCTGGTCCCACCCGATCAATCAGCCCCAGCATTTT | NA | TRBV5-5 | NA | TRBJ1-5
CASSPEASGQYF | TGTGCCAGCAGCCCTGAGGCGAGTGGGCAGTACTTC | NA | TRBV7-9 | NA | TRBJ2-7
CASSPKRGSGELFF | TGTGCCAGCAGCCCGAAGAGGGGGAGCGGGGAGCTGTTTTTT | NA | TRBV27 | few | TRBJ2-2
CASSLGTGGPGSYGYTF | TGTGCCAGCAGCTTAGGGACAGGGGGCCCGGGTTCCTATGGCTACACCTTC | TRBD1 | TRBV7-2 | few | TRBJ1-2
CASSFRGLALHEQYF | TGTGCCAGCAGCTTTAGAGGACTAGCCCTTCATGAGCAGTACTTC | TRBD2 | TRBV7-9 | NA | TRBJ2-7
CASSFDSLIYNEQFF | TGTGCCAGCAGTTTCGACAGTCTTATCTACAATGAGCAGTTCTTC | NA | TRBV2 | NA | TRBJ2-1
CSAAGTENYGYTF | TGCAGCGCCGCCGGGACAGAGAACTATGGCTACACCTTC | TRBD1 | TRBV29-1 | NA | TRBJ1-2
CASSLGLTDTQYF | TGTGCCAGCAGCTTGGGGCTCACAGATACGCAGTATTTT | NA | TRBV7-2 | many | TRBJ2-3
CASSLASQETQYF | TGCGCCAGCAGCTTGGCCAGCCAAGAGACCCAGTACTTC | NA | TRBV5-1 | many | TRBJ2-5
CASTETGVDTIYF | TGTGCCAGCACCGAGACAGGGGTGGACACCATATATTTT | TRBD1 | TRBV2 | once | TRBJ1-3
CASSRPGQDGGSPLHF | TGCGCCAGCAGCCGCCCGGGACAGGACGGCGGTTCACCCCTCCACTTT | TRBD1 | TRBV4-1 | NA | TRBJ1-6
CSVPRGRGGLNEQFF | TGCAGCGTTCCCCGAGGGAGGGGGGGCCTCAATGAGCAGTTCTTC | NA | TRBV29-1 | NA | TRBJ2-1
CASSEGPGAYYEQYF | TGTGCCAGCAGTGAAGGGCCAGGAGCCTACTACGAGCAGTACTTC | NA | TRBV6-1 | NA | TRBJ2-7
CASSGSGLSSYNEQFF | TGTGCCAGCAGCGGTAGCGGGCTCAGCTCCTACAATGAGCAGTTCTTC | TRBD2 | TRBV7-2 | NA | TRBJ2-1
CASSPDGRSGNTIYF | TGTGCCAGCAGCCCGGACGGTCGCTCTGGAAACACCATATATTTT | NA | TRBV5-5 | few | TRBJ1-3
CASSQETGWSTEAFF | TGTGCCAGCAGCCAAGAAACAGGGTGGTCCACTGAAGCTTTCTTT | NA | TRBV14 | few | TRBJ1-1
CASSYTPGLAGASAKNIQYF | TGTGCCAGCAGTTACACTCCGGGACTAGCGGGAGCGTCAGCCAAAAACATTCAGTACTTC | TRBD2 | TRBV6-2/TRBV6-3 | NA | TRBJ2-4
CATSRDLTSGAYEQFF | TGTGCCACCAGCAGAGATTTGACTAGCGGTGCCTATGAGCAGTTCTTC | TRBD2 | TRBV15 | NA | TRBJ2-1
CASSFTLAEETQYF | TGTGCCAGCAGCTTTACCCTGGCTGAAGAGACCCAGTACTTC | NA | TRBV7-9 | few | TRBJ2-5
CASISTLPNTEAFF | TGTGCCAGCATCTCGACACTTCCGAACACTGAAGCTTTCTTT | NA | TRBV12-3/TRBV12-4 | few | TRBJ1-1
CAISRMGGGTDTQYF | TGTGCCATCTCCCGGATGGGAGGGGGCACAGATACGCAGTATTTT | TRBD2 | TRBV10-3 | few | TRBJ2-3
CASSRKQLAGGRETQYF | TGTGCCAGCAGCCGAAAACAACTAGCGGGGGGCCGAGAGACCCAGTACTTC | TRBD2 | TRBV27 | many | TRBJ2-5
CAWSRASGGIDEQFF | TGTGCCTGGAGCCGCGCTAGCGGGGGGATTGATGAGCAGTTCTTC | TRBD2 | TRBV30 | NA | TRBJ2-1
CSASRQVLTSTDTQYF | TGCAGTGCTTCCCGACAGGTCCTCACTAGCACAGATACGCAGTATTTT | NA | TRBV20-1 | NA | TRBJ2-3
CAWRKAGAYEQYF | TGTGCCTGGAGGAAGGCAGGGGCCTACGAGCAGTACTTC | NA | TRBV30 | NA | TRBJ2-7
CRTDRGVTEAFF | TGCAGGACCGACAGGGGAGTAACTGAAGCTTTCTTT | TRBD1 | TRBV20-1 | NA | TRBJ1-1
CSVEGTGNSYNEQFF | TGCAGCGTTGAAGGAACAGGGAACTCCTACAATGAGCAGTTCTTC | NA | TRBV29-1 | once | TRBJ2-1
CASSAGGRKTQYF | TGTGCCAGCAGCGCCGGCGGGAGGAAGACCCAGTACTTC | TRBD2 | TRBV13 | few | TRBJ2-5
CASSDPGQLQETQYF | TGTGCCAGCAGTGACCCCGGACAGCTTCAAGAGACCCAGTACTTC | NA | TRBV25-1 | few | TRBJ2-5
CTSSSPRGRNYGYTF | TGTACCAGCAGCTCGCCCCGAGGGAGAAACTATGGCTACACCTTC | NA | TRBV11-2 | NA | TRBJ1-2
CASSQDDRGFQETQYF | TGTGCCAGCAGCCAAGATGACAGGGGCTTTCAAGAGACCCAGTACTTC | TRBD1 | TRBV4-2 | NA | TRBJ2-5
CASSNHRTEGLREQYF | TGCGCCAGCAGCAACCACAGGACAGAGGGACTAAGAGAGCAGTACTTC | NA | TRBV5-1 | few | TRBJ2-7
CASSLGQGWNSPLHF | TGCGCCAGCAGCTTGGGACAGGGTTGGAATTCACCCCTCCACTTT | TRBD1 | TRBV5-1 | NA | TRBJ1-6
CASSLEPRLPNEPQHF | TGCGCCAGCAGCTTGGAACCCAGACTTCCAAATGAGCCCCAGCATTTT | NA | TRBV5-1 | NA | TRBJ1-5
CASSESHLQGAGEKLFF | TGTGCCAGCAGTGAAAGCCACCTCCAGGGGGCCGGGGAAAAACTGTTTTTT | TRBD1 | TRBV25-1 | few | TRBJ1-4
CSAFSGLGTDTQYF | TGCAGTGCCTTCTCGGGACTAGGCACAGATACGCAGTATTTT | TRBD2 | TRBV20-1 | NA | TRBJ2-3
CASSRTESTDTQYF | TGTGCCAGCAGTCGCACAGAGAGCACAGATACGCAGTATTTT | NA | TRBV2 | NA | TRBJ2-3
CSVEERGRETQYF | TGCAGCGTTGAAGAGCGGGGCCGAGAGACCCAGTACTTC | NA | TRBV29-1 | few | TRBJ2-5
CASSRWGEDTDTQYF | TGTGCCAGCAGTCGGTGGGGGGAAGACACAGATACGCAGTATTTT | NA | TRBV6-1 | NA | TRBJ2-3
CASSQDYTGNYGYTF | TGCGCCAGCAGCCAAGATTATACGGGGAACTATGGCTACACCTTC | NA | TRBV4-3 | NA | TRBJ1-2
CASSIRTGGSYNEQFF | TGTGCCAGTAGTATCCGAACAGGGGGCTCCTACAATGAGCAGTTCTTC | TRBD1 | TRBV19 | many | TRBJ2-1
CSGGDQTYEQYF | TGCAGCGGGGGGGATCAGACCTACGAGCAGTACTTC | NA | TRBV29-1 | NA | TRBJ2-7
CASRGTGVGEKLFF | TGTGCCAGCAGAGGGACAGGGGTTGGGGAAAAACTGTTTTTT | TRBD1 | TRBV25-1 | many | TRBJ1-4
CASSQDWGTYEQYF | TGTGCCAGCAGCCAAGATTGGGGGACCTACGAGCAGTACTTC | NA | TRBV4-2 | few | TRBJ2-7
CASSSGQGKNSPLHF | TGCGCCAGCAGCTCCGGACAGGGGAAGAATTCACCCCTCCACTTT | TRBD1 | TRBV5-1 | NA | TRBJ1-6
CASSLGTGFFQETQYF | TGTGCCAGCAGTTTGGGGACAGGTTTCTTCCAAGAGACCCAGTACTTC | TRBD1 | TRBV12-3/TRBV12-4 | few | TRBJ2-5